This T cell receptor (beta chain) was profiled in a study of T-cell reconstitution after alpha-beta-depleted transplantation in children. Study observations and caveats: One year post-transplant, T-cell counts and diversity were largely derived from T cells produced anew. TCRbeta diversity was high at day 60 in some patients (a result of surviving recipient T cells and thymic progenitors). Expanded graft clones numbering several hundred reportedly gave rise to alpha-beta T cells about two months after transplant.

Ten or more counts support this clonotype. Its antigen is as yet unknown. As it was prepared, the TCRbeta library received unique molecular identifiers. TCRdb called the PCR reads again in MiXCR, with one record for every CDR3 protein. In the table there are some 300,000 distinct CDR3 sequences, over 7% of which are singletons. CDR3 length equals 16 residues. The V end lost 6 bases, the J end lost 5 bases, and 22 bases lay between the germline ends. The receptor comes from a female patient between 2 and 15 years old who had a stem cell transplant for Fanconi anemia, so the T cells may come from the graft donor. Sequencing was performed on peripheral blood, taken 360 days after TCRalphabeta/CD19-depleted stem cell transplant. V gene TRBV12-3 or TRBV12-4 combines with J gene TRBJ2-5; D is perhaps TRBD1 (5 bases). Here the CDR3 reads CASSQGLGRSTETQYF. The CDR3 region has the DNA TGTGCCAGCAGCCAGGGTTTAGGGCGATCCACGGAGACCCAGTACTTC.